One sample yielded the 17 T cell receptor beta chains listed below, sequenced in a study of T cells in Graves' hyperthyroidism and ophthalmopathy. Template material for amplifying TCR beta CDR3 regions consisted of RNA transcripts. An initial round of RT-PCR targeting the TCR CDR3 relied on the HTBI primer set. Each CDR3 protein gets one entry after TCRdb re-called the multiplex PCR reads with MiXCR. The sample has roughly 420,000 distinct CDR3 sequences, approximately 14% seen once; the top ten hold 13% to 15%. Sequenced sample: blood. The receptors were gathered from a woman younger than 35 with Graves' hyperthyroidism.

The CDR3 DNA follows: TGTGCCAGCAGCTTGGCCATGGGGGAGGCCGGAGGCTACACCTTC. Its protein is CASSLAMGEAGGYTF. The chain carries TRBV5-4 and TRBJ1-2; the D gene is possibly TRBD1 (5 bases). With 0 bases removed from V and 8 bases from J, the gap between germline ends came to 17 bases. The germline gives CDR1 SGHNT, CDR2 YYREEE (reference sequence). This CDR3 has 15 amino acids.

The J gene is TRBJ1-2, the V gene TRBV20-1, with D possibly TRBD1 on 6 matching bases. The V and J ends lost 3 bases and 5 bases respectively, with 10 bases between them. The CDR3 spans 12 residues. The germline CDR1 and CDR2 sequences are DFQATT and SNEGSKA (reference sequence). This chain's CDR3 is CSARDRSYGYTF. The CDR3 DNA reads TGCAGTGCTAGGGACAGATCATATGGCTACACCTTC.

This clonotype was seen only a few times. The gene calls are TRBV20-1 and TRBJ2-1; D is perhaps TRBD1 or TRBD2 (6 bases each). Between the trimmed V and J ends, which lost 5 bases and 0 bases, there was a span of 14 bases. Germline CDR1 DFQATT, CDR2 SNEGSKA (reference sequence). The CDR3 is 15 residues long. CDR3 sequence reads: CSAEGRDTSYNEQFF. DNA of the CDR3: TGCAGTGCTGAGGGGCGGGACACCTCCTACAATGAGCAGTTCTTC.

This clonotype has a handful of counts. Written as DNA, the CDR3 is TGTGCCAGCAGCTTAACTAGCGGGAAGAACACCGGGGAGCTGTTTTTT. This sequence encodes CASSLTSGKNTGELFF. The chain has TRBV7-9 and TRBJ2-2, with 10 bases fitting TRBD2. CDR1 and CDR2 (germline): SEHNR, FQNEAQ (reference sequence). Unmatched junction bases numbered 1, after V lost 2 bases and J lost 1 base. The CDR3 has 16 amino acids.

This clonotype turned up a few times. As DNA, the CDR3 is TGCGCCAGCAGCCAAGGGACAGGGGATGCGGAGACCCAGTACTTC. It is translated as CASSQGTGDAETQYF. This rearrangement joins TRBV4-3 to TRBJ2-5, with 9 bases aligning to TRBD1. Trimming removed 1 base from V and 5 bases from J; junction bases left unmatched: 5. From germline, CDR1 is LGHNA and CDR2 YSLEER. This CDR3 is 15 amino acids long.

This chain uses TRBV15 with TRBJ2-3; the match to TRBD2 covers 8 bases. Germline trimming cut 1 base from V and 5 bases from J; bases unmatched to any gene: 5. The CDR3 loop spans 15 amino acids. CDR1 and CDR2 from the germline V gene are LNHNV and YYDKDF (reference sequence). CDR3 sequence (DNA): TGTGCCACCAGCAGAGCTACTAGCGGAGAAGATACGCAGTATTTT. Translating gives CATSRATSGEDTQYF.

DNA for the CDR3: TGTGCCAGCAGCCAAGAAGCGGAGCGGGAGAGCACAGATACGCAGTATTTT. Protein product: CASSQEAERESTDTQYF. V gene TRBV3-1 combines with J gene TRBJ2-3; 8 nucleotides line up with TRBD2. The CDR3 is 17 residues long. V trimming: 0 bases; J trimming: 0 bases; junction bases outside the gene matches: 5. Germline lookup yields CDR1 LGHDT and CDR2 YNNKEL (reference sequence).

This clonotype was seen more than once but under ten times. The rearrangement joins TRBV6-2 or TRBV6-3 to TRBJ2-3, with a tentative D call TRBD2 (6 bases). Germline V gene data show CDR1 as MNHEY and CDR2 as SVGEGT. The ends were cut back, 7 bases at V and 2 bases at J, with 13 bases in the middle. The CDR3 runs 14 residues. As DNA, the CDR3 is TGTGCCAGCACCTCGCGCGGGGCCACAGATACGCAGTATTTT. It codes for CASTSRGATDTQYF.

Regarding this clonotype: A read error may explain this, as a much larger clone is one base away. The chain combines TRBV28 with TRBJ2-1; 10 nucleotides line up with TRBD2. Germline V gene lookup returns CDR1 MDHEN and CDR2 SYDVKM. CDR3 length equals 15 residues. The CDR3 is CASTPLAGAYNEKFF. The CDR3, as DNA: TGTGCCAGCACCCCCCTAGCGGGAGCCTACAATGAGAAGTTCTTC.

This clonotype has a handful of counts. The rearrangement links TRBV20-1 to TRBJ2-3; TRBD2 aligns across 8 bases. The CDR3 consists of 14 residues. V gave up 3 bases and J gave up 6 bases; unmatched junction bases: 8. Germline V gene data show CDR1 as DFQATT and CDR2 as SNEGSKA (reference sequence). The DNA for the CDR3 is TGCAGTGCTAGGCCCAGCGGGGGCGGGGATACGCAGTATTTT. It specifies CSARPSGGGDTQYF.

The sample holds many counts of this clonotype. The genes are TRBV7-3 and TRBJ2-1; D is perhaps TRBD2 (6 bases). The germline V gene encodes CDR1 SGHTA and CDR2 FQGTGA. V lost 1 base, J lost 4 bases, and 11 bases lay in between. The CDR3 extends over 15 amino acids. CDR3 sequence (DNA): TGTGCCAGCAGCTTAATTTTAGGAGGGTACAATGAGCAGTTCTTC. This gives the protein CASSLILGGYNEQFF.

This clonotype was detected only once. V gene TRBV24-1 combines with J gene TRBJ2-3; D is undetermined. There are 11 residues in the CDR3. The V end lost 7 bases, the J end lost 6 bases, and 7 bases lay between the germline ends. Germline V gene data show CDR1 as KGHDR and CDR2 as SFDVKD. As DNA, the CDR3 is TGTGCCACCAGGAGTGTTGATACGCAGTATTTT. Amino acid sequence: CATRSVDTQYF.

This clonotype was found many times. CDR3 in amino acids: CASSLRPGTPLNTF. The CDR3 coding sequence is TGCGCCAGCAGCTTGCGGCCAGGGACGCCCTTAAACACCTTC. This chain uses TRBV5-1 with TRBJ1-2; D possibly corresponds to TRBD1 (5 bases). The CDR3 totals 14 residues. V was pared by 1 base and J by 12 bases, with 19 bases between. Per germline, CDR1 SGHRS and CDR2 YFSETQ.

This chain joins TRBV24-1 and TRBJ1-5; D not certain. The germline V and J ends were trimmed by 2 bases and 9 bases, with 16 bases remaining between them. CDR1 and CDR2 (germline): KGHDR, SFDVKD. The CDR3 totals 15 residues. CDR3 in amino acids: CATSDSAGQGGPQHF. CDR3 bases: TGTGCCACCAGTGATTCTGCAGGTCAAGGAGGGCCCCAGCATTTT.

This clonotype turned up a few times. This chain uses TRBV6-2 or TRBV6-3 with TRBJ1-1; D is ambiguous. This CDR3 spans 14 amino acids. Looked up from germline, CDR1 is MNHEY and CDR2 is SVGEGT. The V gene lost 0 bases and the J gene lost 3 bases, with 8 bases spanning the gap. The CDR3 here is CASSYSSAYTEAFF. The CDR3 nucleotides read TGTGCCAGCAGTTACTCGTCGGCCTACACTGAAGCTTTCTTT.

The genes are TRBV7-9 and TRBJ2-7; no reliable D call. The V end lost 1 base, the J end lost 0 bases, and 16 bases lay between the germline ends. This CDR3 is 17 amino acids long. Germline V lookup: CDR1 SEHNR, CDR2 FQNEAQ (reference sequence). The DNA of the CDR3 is TGTGCCAGCAGCTTAGACTTCCGGGTGACCGGCTCCTACGAGCAGTACTTC. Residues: CASSLDFRVTGSYEQYF. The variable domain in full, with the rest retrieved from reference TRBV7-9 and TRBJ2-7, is DTGVSQNPRHKITKRGQNVTFRCDPISEHNRLYWYRQTLGQGPEFLTYFQNEAQLEKSRLLSDRFSAERPKGSFSTLEIQRTEQGDSAMYLCASSLDFRVTGSYEQYFGPGTRLTVT.

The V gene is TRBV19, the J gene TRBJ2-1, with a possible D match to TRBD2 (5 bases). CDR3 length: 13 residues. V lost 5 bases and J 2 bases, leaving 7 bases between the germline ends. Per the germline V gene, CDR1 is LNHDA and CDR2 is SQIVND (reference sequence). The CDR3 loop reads CASSGGTYNEQFF. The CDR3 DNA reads TGTGCCAGTAGTGGAGGTACCTACAATGAGCAGTTCTTC.